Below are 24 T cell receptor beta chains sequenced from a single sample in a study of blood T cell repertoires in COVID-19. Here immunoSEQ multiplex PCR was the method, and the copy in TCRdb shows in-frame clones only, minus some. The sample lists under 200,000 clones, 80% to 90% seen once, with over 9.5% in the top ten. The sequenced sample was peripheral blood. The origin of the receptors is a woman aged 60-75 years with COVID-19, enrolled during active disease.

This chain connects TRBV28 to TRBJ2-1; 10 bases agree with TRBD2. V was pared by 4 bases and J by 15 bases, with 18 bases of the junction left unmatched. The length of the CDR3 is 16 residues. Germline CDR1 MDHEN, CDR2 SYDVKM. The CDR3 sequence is CASSSYSRAGGPPVFF. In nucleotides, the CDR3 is TGTGCCAGCAGTTCCTATTCTAGAGCGGGAGGGCCCCCTGTGTTCTTC.

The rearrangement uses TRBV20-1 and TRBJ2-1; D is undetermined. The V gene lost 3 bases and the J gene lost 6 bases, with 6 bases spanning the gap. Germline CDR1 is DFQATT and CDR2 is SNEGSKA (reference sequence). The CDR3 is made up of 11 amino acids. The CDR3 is CSASRPNEQFF. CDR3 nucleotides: TGCAGTGCTAGCAGGCCCAATGAGCAGTTCTTC.

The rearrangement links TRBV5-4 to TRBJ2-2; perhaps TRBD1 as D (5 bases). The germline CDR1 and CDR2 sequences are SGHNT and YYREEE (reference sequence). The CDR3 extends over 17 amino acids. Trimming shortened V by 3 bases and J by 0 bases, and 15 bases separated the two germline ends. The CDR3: CASSSPWGTTNTGELFF. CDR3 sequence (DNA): TGTGCCAGCAGCTCCCCTTGGGGCACTACGAACACCGGGGAGCTGTTTTTT.

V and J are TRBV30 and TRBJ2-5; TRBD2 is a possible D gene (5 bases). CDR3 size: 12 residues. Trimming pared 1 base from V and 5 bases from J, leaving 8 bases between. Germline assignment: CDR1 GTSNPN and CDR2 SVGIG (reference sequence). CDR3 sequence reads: CAWSGWEETQYF. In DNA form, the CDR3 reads TGTGCCTGGAGTGGGTGGGAGGAGACCCAGTACTTC.

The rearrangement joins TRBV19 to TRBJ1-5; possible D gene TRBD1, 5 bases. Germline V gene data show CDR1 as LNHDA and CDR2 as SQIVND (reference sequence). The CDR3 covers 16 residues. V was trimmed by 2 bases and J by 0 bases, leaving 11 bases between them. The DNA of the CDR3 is TGTGCCAGTAGTATACGACAGCACCTTAGCAATCAGCCCCAGCATTTT. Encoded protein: CASSIRQHLSNQPQHF.

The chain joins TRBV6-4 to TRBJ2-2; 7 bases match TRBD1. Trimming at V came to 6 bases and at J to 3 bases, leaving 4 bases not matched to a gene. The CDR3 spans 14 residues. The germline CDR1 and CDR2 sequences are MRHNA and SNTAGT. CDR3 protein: CASSQGVYTGELFF. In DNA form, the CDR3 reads TGTGCCAGCAGCCAGGGGGTTTACACCGGGGAGCTGTTTTTT.

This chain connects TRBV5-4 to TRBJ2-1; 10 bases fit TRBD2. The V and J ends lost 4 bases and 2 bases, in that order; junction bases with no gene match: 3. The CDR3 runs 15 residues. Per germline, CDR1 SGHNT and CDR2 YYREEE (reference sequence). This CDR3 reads CASSTGLATYNEQFF. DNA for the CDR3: TGTGCCAGCAGCACGGGACTAGCGACCTACAATGAGCAGTTCTTC.

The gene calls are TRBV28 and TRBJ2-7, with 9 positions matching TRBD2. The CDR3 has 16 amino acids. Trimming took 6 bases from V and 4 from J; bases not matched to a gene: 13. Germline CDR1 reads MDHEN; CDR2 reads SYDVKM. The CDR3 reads CASSQSSAGGPYEQYF. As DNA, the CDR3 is TGTGCCAGCAGCCAGTCGAGCGCGGGAGGGCCTTACGAGCAGTACTTC.

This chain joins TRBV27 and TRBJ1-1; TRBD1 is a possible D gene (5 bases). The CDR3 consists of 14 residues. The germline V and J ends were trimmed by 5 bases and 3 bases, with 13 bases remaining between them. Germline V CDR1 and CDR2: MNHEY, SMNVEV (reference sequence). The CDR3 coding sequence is TGTGCCAGCAGTCCGGGGGATAGAGACACTGAAGCTTTCTTT. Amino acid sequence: CASSPGDRDTEAFF.

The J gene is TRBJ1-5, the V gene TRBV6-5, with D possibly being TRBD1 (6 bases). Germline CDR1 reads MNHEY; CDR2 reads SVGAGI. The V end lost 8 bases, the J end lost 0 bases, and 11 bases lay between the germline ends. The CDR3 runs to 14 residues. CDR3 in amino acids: CASGTPTSNQPQHF. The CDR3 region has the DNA TGTGCCAGCGGGACACCTACTAGCAATCAGCCCCAGCATTTT.

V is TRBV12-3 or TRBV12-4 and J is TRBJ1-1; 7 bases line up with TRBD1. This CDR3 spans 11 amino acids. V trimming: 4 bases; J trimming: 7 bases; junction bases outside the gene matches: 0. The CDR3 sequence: CASSWDSEAFF. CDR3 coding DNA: TGTGCCAGCAGTTGGGACAGTGAAGCTTTCTTT.

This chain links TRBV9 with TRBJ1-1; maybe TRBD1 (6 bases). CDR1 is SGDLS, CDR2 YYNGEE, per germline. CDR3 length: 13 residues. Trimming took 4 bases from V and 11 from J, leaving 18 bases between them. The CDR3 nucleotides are TGTGCCAGCAGCATCCGACAGGTGGGCGAGGCTTTCTTT. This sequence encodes CASSIRQVGEAFF.

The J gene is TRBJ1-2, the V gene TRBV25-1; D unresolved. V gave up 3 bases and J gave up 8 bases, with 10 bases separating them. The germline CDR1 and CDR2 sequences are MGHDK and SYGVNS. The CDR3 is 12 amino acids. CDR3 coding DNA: TGTGCCAGCAGTGAGTTCCCGGAGGGCTACACCTTC. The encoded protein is CASSEFPEGYTF.

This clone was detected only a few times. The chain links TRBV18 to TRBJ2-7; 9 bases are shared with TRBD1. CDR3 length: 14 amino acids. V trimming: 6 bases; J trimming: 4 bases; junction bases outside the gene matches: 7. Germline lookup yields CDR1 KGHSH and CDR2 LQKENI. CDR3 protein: CASSLRTGEYEQYF. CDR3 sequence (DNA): TGTGCCAGCTCCCTAAGGACAGGGGAATACGAGCAGTACTTC.

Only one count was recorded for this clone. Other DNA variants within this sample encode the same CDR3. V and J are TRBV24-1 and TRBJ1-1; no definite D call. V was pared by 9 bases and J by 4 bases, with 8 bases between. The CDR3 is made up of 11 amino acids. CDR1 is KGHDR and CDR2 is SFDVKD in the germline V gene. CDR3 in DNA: TGTGCCACCCGAGTTGGCACTGAAGCTTTCTTT. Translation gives CATRVGTEAFF.

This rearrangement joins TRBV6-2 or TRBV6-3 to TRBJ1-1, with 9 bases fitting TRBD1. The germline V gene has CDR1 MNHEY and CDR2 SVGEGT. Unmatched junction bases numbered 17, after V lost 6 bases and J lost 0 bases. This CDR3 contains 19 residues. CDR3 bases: TGTGCCAGCAGCCCACTACAGGGGGCGAGAACTCGGATGAACACTGAAGCTTTCTTT. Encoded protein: CASSPLQGARTRMNTEAFF.

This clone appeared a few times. CDR3 loop: CAWSVPGQLGEKLFF. In nucleotides, the CDR3 is TGTGCCTGGAGTGTACCGGGACAGTTGGGAGAAAAACTGTTTTTT. The chain links TRBV30 to TRBJ1-4, with 7 positions matching TRBD1. Germline loops: CDR1 GTSNPN, CDR2 SVGIG (reference sequence). Trimming took 0 bases from V and 8 from J; bases not matched to a gene: 9. CDR3 size: 15 residues. The variable domain in full, with the rest retrieved from reference TRBV30 and TRBJ1-4, is SQTIHQWPATLVQPVGSPLSLECTVEGTSNPNLYWYRQAAGRGLQLLFYSVGIGQISSEVPQNLSASRPQDRQFILSSKKLLLSDSGFYLCAWSVPGQLGEKLFFGSGTQLSVL.

The chain's CDR3 is CASSPRGQGYTF. In nucleotides, the CDR3 is TGTGCCAGCAGTCCCAGGGGGCAAGGCTACACCTTC. V and J are TRBV28 and TRBJ1-2; 8 bases are a match to TRBD1. The ends lost 5 bases at V and 8 bases at J; junction bases unmatched: 4. The CDR3 totals 12 residues. Germline V lookup: CDR1 MDHEN, CDR2 SYDVKM.

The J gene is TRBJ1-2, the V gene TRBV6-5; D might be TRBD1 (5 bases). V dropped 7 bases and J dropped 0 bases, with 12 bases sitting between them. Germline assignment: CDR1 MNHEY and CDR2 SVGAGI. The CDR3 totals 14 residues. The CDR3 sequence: CASTKQVSNYGYTF. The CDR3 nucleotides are TGTGCCAGCACTAAACAGGTGTCTAACTATGGCTACACCTTC.

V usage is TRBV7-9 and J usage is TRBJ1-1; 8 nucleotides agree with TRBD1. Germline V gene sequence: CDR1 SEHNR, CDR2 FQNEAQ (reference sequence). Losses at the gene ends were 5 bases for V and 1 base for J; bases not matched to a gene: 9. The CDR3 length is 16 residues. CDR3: CASSETRGTGNTEAFF. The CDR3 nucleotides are TGTGCCAGCAGCGAAACTAGGGGGACAGGGAACACTGAAGCTTTCTTT. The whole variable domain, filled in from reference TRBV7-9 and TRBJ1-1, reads DTGVSQNPRHKITKRGQNVTFRCDPISEHNRLYWYRQTLGQGPEFLTYFQNEAQLEKSRLLSDRFSAERPKGSFSTLEIQRTEQGDSAMYLCASSETRGTGNTEAFFGQGTRLTVV.

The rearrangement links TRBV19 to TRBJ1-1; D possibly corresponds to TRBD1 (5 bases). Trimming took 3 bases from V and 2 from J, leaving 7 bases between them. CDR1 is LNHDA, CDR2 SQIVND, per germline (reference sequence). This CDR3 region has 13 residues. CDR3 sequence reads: CASSMGGNTEAFF. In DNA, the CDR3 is TGTGCCAGTAGTATGGGGGGAAACACTGAAGCTTTCTTT.

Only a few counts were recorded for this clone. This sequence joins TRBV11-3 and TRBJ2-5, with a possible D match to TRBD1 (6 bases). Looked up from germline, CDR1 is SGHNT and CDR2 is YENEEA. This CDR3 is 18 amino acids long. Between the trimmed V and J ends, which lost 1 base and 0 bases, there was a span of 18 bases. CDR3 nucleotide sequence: TGTGCCAGCAGCTTAGCCCCGACACAGGGCGTGTACCAAGAGACCCAGTACTTC. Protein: CASSLAPTQGVYQETQYF.

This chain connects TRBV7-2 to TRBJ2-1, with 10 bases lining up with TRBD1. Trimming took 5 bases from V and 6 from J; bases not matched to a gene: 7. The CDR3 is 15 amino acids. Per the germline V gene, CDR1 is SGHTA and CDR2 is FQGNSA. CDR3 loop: CASSPDRGRSNEQFF. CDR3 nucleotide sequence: TGTGCCAGCAGCCCCGACAGGGGGCGCAGCAATGAGCAGTTCTTC.

DNA of the CDR3: TGTGCCAGCAGTTCCTCCGGGACAGGGAATGAAAAACTGTTTTTT. Its translation is CASSSSGTGNEKLFF. V usage is TRBV28 and J usage is TRBJ1-4, with 9 bases aligning to TRBD1. V shed 4 bases and J 5 bases; nucleotides not matched to a gene: 5. The CDR3 has 15 amino acids. CDR1 and CDR2 (germline): MDHEN, SYDVKM.